These T cell receptor beta chains were read from a single sample in a study of control samples from healthy donors and cancer patients. Sequencing was performed with immunoSEQ multiplex PCR; in TCRdb, only in-frame clones are kept and a portion is missing. The sample comprises approximately 150,000 clones, around 86% of which are singletons, and less than 5% rests with the top ten. The sequenced sample was blood. These TCRs come from a man aged 25-40 years in good health. Both conserved end residues are part of each CDR3. A D gene is named only where the DNA matches it firmly. Clone size is given for some rows only: seen once, a few or many times, or a class if the clone is expanded.

abundance: NA
v_gene: TRBV14
d_gene: NA
j_gene: TRBJ2-7
CDR3nt: TGTGCCAGCAGCCAACTCCGACAGTCCTACGAGCAGTACTTC
CDR3aa: CASSQLRQSYEQYF

abundance: NA
v_gene: TRBV5-1
d_gene: NA
j_gene: TRBJ1-6
CDR3nt: TGCGCCAGCAGCTCGACAAGGGCCAATTCACCCCTCCACTTT
CDR3aa: CASSSTRANSPLHF

abundance: NA
v_gene: TRBV5-4
d_gene: TRBD2
j_gene: TRBJ2-7
CDR3nt: TGTGCCAGCAGCTTGGATGTAGCGGGAGGCCGGAACGAGCAGTACTTC
CDR3aa: CASSLDVAGGRNEQYF

abundance: NA
v_gene: TRBV2
d_gene: TRBD2
j_gene: TRBJ2-2
CDR3nt: TGTGCCAGCAGTGATTTAAGCGGGAGCGTCACCGGGGAGCTGTTTTTT
CDR3aa: CASSDLSGSVTGELFF

abundance: NA
v_gene: TRBV5-1
d_gene: TRBD1
j_gene: TRBJ1-3
CDR3nt: TGCGCCAGCAGCAGAACAGGGGGCTCTGGAAACACCATATATTTT
CDR3aa: CASSRTGGSGNTIYF

abundance: NA
v_gene: TRBV11-2
d_gene: TRBD2
j_gene: TRBJ2-7
CDR3nt: TGTGCCAGCAGCTTAGTTGGGACTAGCGGCTACGAGCAGTACTTC
CDR3aa: CASSLVGTSGYEQYF

abundance: NA
v_gene: TRBV11-3
d_gene: NA
j_gene: TRBJ1-1
CDR3nt: TGTGCCAGCAGCTTAGAATTTTGGGACACTGAAGCTTTCTTT
CDR3aa: CASSLEFWDTEAFF

abundance: NA
v_gene: TRBV6-4
d_gene: NA
j_gene: TRBJ1-2
CDR3nt: TGTGCCAGCAGTCCAACCGCCCCGTGGATTAACTATGGCTACACCTTC
CDR3aa: CASSPTAPWINYGYTF

abundance: NA
v_gene: TRBV2
d_gene: NA
j_gene: TRBJ2-3
CDR3nt: TGTGCCAGCACCTTTAGCACAGATACGCAGTATTTT
CDR3aa: CASTFSTDTQYF

abundance: once
v_gene: TRBV14
d_gene: NA
j_gene: TRBJ2-7
CDR3nt: TGTGCCAGCAGCCAAGATCGGACGGTCTCCTACGAGCAGTACTTC
CDR3aa: CASSQDRTVSYEQYF

abundance: NA
v_gene: TRBV12-3/TRBV12-4
d_gene: NA
j_gene: TRBJ1-3
CDR3nt: TGTGCCGGCAGAGAGGGCCCTGGAAACACCATATATTTT
CDR3aa: CAGREGPGNTIYF

abundance: NA
v_gene: TRBV10-3
d_gene: TRBD2
j_gene: TRBJ2-7
CDR3nt: TGTGCCATCAGTGGGGGAGGGGAGCAGTACTTC
CDR3aa: CAISGGGEQYF

abundance: NA
v_gene: TRBV6-1
d_gene: NA
j_gene: TRBJ2-7
CDR3nt: TGTGCCAGCAGTGAGTACACCTACGAGCAGTACTTC
CDR3aa: CASSEYTYEQYF

abundance: NA
v_gene: TRBV19
d_gene: NA
j_gene: TRBJ2-2
CDR3nt: TGTGCCTCCTTAGGGCGGGGCGGGGACACCGGGGAGCTGTTTTTT
CDR3aa: CASLGRGGDTGELFF

abundance: NA
v_gene: TRBV7-2
d_gene: TRBD2
j_gene: TRBJ2-7
CDR3nt: TGTGCCAGCAGCTTAGGGCGGGAGGGCTACGAGCAGTACTTC
CDR3aa: CASSLGREGYEQYF

abundance: NA
v_gene: TRBV6-6
d_gene: NA
j_gene: TRBJ2-7
CDR3nt: TGTGCCAGCAGTTACGCGCAGGGTCCCTACGAGCAGTACTTC
CDR3aa: CASSYAQGPYEQYF

abundance: NA
v_gene: TRBV20-1
d_gene: TRBD2
j_gene: TRBJ2-1
CDR3nt: TGCAGTGCTAGTCGGGGGAGGGCCCCCAATGAGCAGTTCTTC
CDR3aa: CSASRGRAPNEQFF

abundance: NA
v_gene: TRBV5-5
d_gene: NA
j_gene: TRBJ2-1
CDR3nt: TGTGCCAGCAGTCCTACCGGGACCTGGTACAATGAGCAGTTCTTC
CDR3aa: CASSPTGTWYNEQFF

abundance: NA
v_gene: TRBV7-2
d_gene: TRBD2
j_gene: TRBJ2-5
CDR3nt: TGTGCCAGCAGCCCTATCACTAGCGGGGGTGGTACCCAGTACTTC
CDR3aa: CASSPITSGGGTQYF

abundance: NA
v_gene: TRBV7-2
d_gene: NA
j_gene: TRBJ2-7
CDR3nt: TGTGCCAGCAGCTTGCGGAGTGTCCCCTCCGAGCAGTACTTC
CDR3aa: CASSLRSVPSEQYF

abundance: NA
v_gene: TRBV7-9
d_gene: NA
j_gene: TRBJ2-3
CDR3nt: TGTGCCAGCAGCCCCCGCGGACAGAAGACAGATACGCAGTATTTT
CDR3aa: CASSPRGQKTDTQYF

abundance: NA
v_gene: TRBV5-1
d_gene: NA
j_gene: TRBJ1-2
CDR3nt: TGCGCCAGCAGCAATAGGACGGACGAGAGGGAAGGCTACACCTTC
CDR3aa: CASSNRTDEREGYTF

abundance: NA
v_gene: TRBV11-3
d_gene: TRBD2
j_gene: TRBJ2-2
CDR3nt: TGTGCCAGCAGCTTGGGACTAGCGGACACCGGGGAGCTGTTTTTT
CDR3aa: CASSLGLADTGELFF

abundance: NA
v_gene: TRBV15
d_gene: NA
j_gene: TRBJ1-2
CDR3nt: TGTGCCACCAGCAAAGAGGGACACAGCAAGGAATTAGAGGGCTACACCTTC
CDR3aa: CATSKEGHSKELEGYTF

abundance: NA
v_gene: TRBV6-1
d_gene: NA
j_gene: TRBJ1-2
CDR3nt: TGTGCCAGCAGTGACGTGGGACGTTACCTATCTGGCTACACCTTC
CDR3aa: CASSDVGRYLSGYTF

abundance: NA
v_gene: TRBV7-7
d_gene: TRBD2
j_gene: TRBJ2-2
CDR3nt: TGTGCTAGCAGTCGTCAAGCGGGAGTTAGGACCGGGGAGCTGTTTTTT
CDR3aa: CASSRQAGVRTGELFF

abundance: NA
v_gene: TRBV6-2/TRBV6-3
d_gene: TRBD2
j_gene: TRBJ2-3
CDR3nt: TGTGCCAGCAGTCTGACTAGCGGGAGGGCATATACGCAGTATTTT
CDR3aa: CASSLTSGRAYTQYF

abundance: few
v_gene: TRBV2
d_gene: TRBD1
j_gene: TRBJ1-5
CDR3nt: TGTGCCAGCAGTCAACAGGGGCTCGGTCAGCCCCAGCATTTT
CDR3aa: CASSQQGLGQPQHF

abundance: NA
v_gene: TRBV11-1
d_gene: TRBD2
j_gene: TRBJ2-1
CDR3nt: TGTGCCAGCAGCATCCCCGGGACTAGCGCAAATGAGCAGTTCTTC
CDR3aa: CASSIPGTSANEQFF

abundance: NA
v_gene: TRBV9
d_gene: NA
j_gene: TRBJ2-5
CDR3nt: TGTGCCAGCAGCGTAGTCGGCGATCAAGAGACCCAGTACTTC
CDR3aa: CASSVVGDQETQYF

abundance: NA
v_gene: TRBV6-6
d_gene: TRBD2
j_gene: TRBJ2-1
CDR3nt: TGTGCCAGCAGTTATCAGGGACTAGCGGGAGGGAATGAGCAGTTCTTC
CDR3aa: CASSYQGLAGGNEQFF

abundance: NA
v_gene: TRBV12-5
d_gene: NA
j_gene: TRBJ1-5
CDR3nt: TGTGCTAGTGGTTTTGATAATCAGCCCCAGCATTTT
CDR3aa: CASGFDNQPQHF

abundance: NA
v_gene: TRBV5-8
d_gene: NA
j_gene: TRBJ2-5
CDR3nt: TGTGCCAGCATCCGGGTCGGGGCCTCAGAGACCCAGTACTTC
CDR3aa: CASIRVGASETQYF

abundance: NA
v_gene: TRBV9
d_gene: NA
j_gene: TRBJ2-7
CDR3nt: TGTGCCAGCAGCCCCAGGGAGATCTACTCCTACGAGCAGTACTTC
CDR3aa: CASSPREIYSYEQYF

abundance: NA
v_gene: TRBV7-2
d_gene: NA
j_gene: TRBJ1-2
CDR3nt: TGTGCCAGCAGCTTAGCGCCAGGAAATGGCTACACCTTC
CDR3aa: CASSLAPGNGYTF

abundance: NA
v_gene: TRBV12-3/TRBV12-4
d_gene: NA
j_gene: TRBJ1-6
CDR3nt: TGTGCCAGCAGTTTAATGGAGAATTCACCCCTCCACTTT
CDR3aa: CASSLMENSPLHF

abundance: NA
v_gene: TRBV9
d_gene: TRBD2
j_gene: TRBJ2-3
CDR3nt: TGTGCCAGCAGCGTAGTTGATAGCGGGAGTGGGTGGACAGATACGCAGTATTTT
CDR3aa: CASSVVDSGSGWTDTQYF

abundance: NA
v_gene: TRBV5-8
d_gene: TRBD2
j_gene: TRBJ2-3
CDR3nt: TGTGCCAGCAGCTTGAAGCGGGGGGCCAGCACAGATACGCAGTATTTT
CDR3aa: CASSLKRGASTDTQYF

abundance: NA
v_gene: TRBV13
d_gene: NA
j_gene: TRBJ1-2
CDR3nt: TGTGCCAGCAGCCTTTGGGGGCAGGCGCGTTCTTCTGGCTACACCTTC
CDR3aa: CASSLWGQARSSGYTF

abundance: NA
v_gene: TRBV19
d_gene: TRBD1
j_gene: TRBJ1-1
CDR3nt: TGTGCCAGTAGTATAGTAGGACAGGGGAACACTGAAGCTTTCTTT
CDR3aa: CASSIVGQGNTEAFF

abundance: NA
v_gene: TRBV27
d_gene: TRBD1
j_gene: TRBJ1-5
CDR3nt: TGTGCCAGCAGCTCGAGACAGGGGAACCATCAGCCCCAGCATTTT
CDR3aa: CASSSRQGNHQPQHF

abundance: NA
v_gene: TRBV6-6
d_gene: NA
j_gene: TRBJ1-4
CDR3nt: TGTGCCAGCAGTTACCTGGGATTAGCTAATGAAAAACTGTTTTTT
CDR3aa: CASSYLGLANEKLFF

abundance: NA
v_gene: TRBV5-4
d_gene: TRBD2
j_gene: TRBJ2-3
CDR3nt: TGTGCCAGCAGCACCCCTGGGACTAGCGGGATAGATACGCAGTATTTT
CDR3aa: CASSTPGTSGIDTQYF

abundance: NA
v_gene: TRBV6-6
d_gene: NA
j_gene: TRBJ1-4
CDR3nt: TGTGCCAGCAGTTCCCAGGGTTCAACTAATGAAAAACTGTTTTTT
CDR3aa: CASSSQGSTNEKLFF

abundance: few
v_gene: TRBV19
d_gene: TRBD2
j_gene: TRBJ2-2
CDR3nt: TGTGCCAGTAGTAGGACTAGCGGGGGCTACACCGGGGAGCTGTTTTTT
CDR3aa: CASSRTSGGYTGELFF

abundance: NA
v_gene: TRBV28
d_gene: TRBD1
j_gene: TRBJ1-2
CDR3nt: TGTGCCAGCAGTTTAGAGGTGGGACAGGGGGATAATGGCTACACCTTC
CDR3aa: CASSLEVGQGDNGYTF

abundance: NA
v_gene: TRBV3-1/TRBV3-2
d_gene: NA
j_gene: TRBJ2-5
CDR3nt: TGTGCCAGCAGCCAAGATGTCAGGACCCAGAACCAAGAGACCCAGTACTTC
CDR3aa: CASSQDVRTQNQETQYF

abundance: NA
v_gene: TRBV27
d_gene: NA
j_gene: TRBJ2-7
CDR3nt: TGTGCCAGCAGTTTGGAGAAGGGAAAGGAGTACGAGCAGTACTTC
CDR3aa: CASSLEKGKEYEQYF

abundance: once
v_gene: TRBV24-1
d_gene: TRBD2
j_gene: TRBJ2-7
CDR3nt: TGTGCCACCAGTGAGGGGACTAGCGGGAACCACGAGCAGTACTTC
CDR3aa: CATSEGTSGNHEQYF

abundance: NA
v_gene: TRBV6-5
d_gene: NA
j_gene: TRBJ2-2
CDR3nt: TGTGCCAGCAGTTACTCGAGCGGCGCGAACACCGGGGAGCTGTTTTTT
CDR3aa: CASSYSSGANTGELFF